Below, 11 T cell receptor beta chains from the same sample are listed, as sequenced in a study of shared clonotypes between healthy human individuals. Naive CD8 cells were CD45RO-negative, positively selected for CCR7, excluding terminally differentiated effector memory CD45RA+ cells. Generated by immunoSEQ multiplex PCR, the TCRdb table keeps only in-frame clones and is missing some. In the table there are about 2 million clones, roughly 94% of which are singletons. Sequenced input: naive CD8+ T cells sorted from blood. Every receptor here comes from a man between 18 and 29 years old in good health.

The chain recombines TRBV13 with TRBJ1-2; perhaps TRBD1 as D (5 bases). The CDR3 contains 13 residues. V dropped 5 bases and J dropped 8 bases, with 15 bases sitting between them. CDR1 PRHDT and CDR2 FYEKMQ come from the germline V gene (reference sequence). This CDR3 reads CASSPPAGEGYTF. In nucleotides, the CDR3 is TGTGCCAGCAGCCCACCGGCGGGGGAGGGCTACACCTTC.

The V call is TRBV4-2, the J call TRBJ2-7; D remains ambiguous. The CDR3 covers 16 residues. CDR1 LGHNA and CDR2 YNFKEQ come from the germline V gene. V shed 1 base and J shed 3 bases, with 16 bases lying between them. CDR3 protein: CASSQAPRGTLYEQYF. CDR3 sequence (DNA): TGTGCCAGCAGCCAAGCTCCCCGTGGTACTCTCTACGAGCAGTACTTC.

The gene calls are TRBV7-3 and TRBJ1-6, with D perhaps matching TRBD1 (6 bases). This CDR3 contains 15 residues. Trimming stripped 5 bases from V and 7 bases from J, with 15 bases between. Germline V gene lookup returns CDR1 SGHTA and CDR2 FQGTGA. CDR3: CASSPTGGYNSPLHF. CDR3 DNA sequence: TGTGCCAGCAGCCCAACCGGGGGCTACAATTCACCCCTCCACTTT. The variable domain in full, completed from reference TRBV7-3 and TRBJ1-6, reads GAGVSQTPSNKVTEKGKYVELRCDPISGHTALYWYRQSLGQGPEFLIYFQGTGAADDSGLPNDRFFAVRPEGSVSTLKIQRTERGDSAVYLCASSPTGGYNSPLHFGNGTRLTVT.

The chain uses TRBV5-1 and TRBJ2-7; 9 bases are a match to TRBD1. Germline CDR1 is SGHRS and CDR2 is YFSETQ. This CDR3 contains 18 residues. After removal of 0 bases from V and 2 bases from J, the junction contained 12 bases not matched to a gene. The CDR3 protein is CASSLEGTGTDITYEQYF. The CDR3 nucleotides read TGCGCCAGCAGCTTGGAAGGGACAGGGACCGACATAACCTACGAGCAGTACTTC.

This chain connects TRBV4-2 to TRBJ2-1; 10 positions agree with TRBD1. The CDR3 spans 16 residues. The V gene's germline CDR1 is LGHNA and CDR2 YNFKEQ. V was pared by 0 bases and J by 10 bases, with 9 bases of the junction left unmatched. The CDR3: CASSQDTWDRGWEQFF. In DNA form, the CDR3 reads TGTGCCAGCAGCCAAGATACCTGGGACAGGGGCTGGGAGCAGTTCTTC.

CDR3 DNA: TGTGCCAGCAGCATGTCTTGGGCAGTCGATGAGCAGTTCTTC. Protein: CASSMSWAVDEQFF. V gene TRBV7-6 combines with J gene TRBJ2-1; D call uncertain. V dropped 5 bases and J dropped 8 bases, with 16 bases sitting between them. Germline V CDR1 and CDR2: SGHVS, FNYEAQ. This CDR3 has 14 amino acids.

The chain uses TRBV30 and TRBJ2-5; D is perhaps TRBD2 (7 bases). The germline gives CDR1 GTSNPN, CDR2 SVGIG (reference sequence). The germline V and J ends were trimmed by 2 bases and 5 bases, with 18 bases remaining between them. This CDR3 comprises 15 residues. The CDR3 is CAWSPPSGGRETQYF. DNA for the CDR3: TGTGCCTGGAGTCCTCCCTCGGGGGGCCGGGAGACCCAGTACTTC.

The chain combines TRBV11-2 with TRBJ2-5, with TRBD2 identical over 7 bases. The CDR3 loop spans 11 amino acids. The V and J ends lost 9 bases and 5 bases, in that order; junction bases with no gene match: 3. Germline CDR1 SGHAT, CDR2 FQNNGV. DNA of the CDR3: TGTGCCAGTTTAGCGGGTGAGACCCAGTACTTC. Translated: CASLAGETQYF.

The CDR3 here is CASSPFSGTYNEQFF. For the CDR3, the DNA is TGCGCCAGCAGCCCATTTAGCGGAACCTACAATGAGCAGTTCTTC. This chain uses TRBV4-1 with TRBJ2-1; D is perhaps TRBD2 (6 bases). CDR3 size: 15 residues. Germline assignment: CDR1 MGHRA and CDR2 YSYEKL. Deletions cut 4 bases from V and 2 bases from J, with 12 bases between.

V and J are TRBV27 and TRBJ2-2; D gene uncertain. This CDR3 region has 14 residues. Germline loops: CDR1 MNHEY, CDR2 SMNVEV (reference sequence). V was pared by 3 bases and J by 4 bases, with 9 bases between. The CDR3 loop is CASSFGQSTGELFF. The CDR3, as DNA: TGTGCCAGCAGTTTTGGGCAATCCACCGGGGAGCTGTTTTTT.

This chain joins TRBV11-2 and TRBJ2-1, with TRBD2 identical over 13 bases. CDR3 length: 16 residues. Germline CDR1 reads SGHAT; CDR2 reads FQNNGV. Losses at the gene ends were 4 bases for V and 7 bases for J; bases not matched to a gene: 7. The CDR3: CASSSATSGGPNEQFF. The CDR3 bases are TGTGCCAGCAGCTCCGCGACTAGCGGGGGGCCTAATGAGCAGTTCTTC.